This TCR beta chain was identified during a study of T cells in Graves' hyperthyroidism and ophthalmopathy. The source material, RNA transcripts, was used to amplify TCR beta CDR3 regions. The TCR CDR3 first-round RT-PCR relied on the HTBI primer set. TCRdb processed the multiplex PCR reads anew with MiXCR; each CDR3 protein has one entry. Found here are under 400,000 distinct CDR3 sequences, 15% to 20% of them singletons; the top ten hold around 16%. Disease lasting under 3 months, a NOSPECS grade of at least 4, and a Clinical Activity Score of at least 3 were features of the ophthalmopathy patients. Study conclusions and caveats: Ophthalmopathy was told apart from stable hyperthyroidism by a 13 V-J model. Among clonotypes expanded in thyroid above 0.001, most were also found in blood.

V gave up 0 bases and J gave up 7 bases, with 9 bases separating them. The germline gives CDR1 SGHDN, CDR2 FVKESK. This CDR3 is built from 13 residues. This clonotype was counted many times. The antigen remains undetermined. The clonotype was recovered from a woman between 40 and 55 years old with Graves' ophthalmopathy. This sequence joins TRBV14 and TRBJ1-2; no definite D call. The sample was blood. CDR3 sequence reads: CASSQDWRGGYTF. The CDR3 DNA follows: TGTGCCAGCAGCCAAGATTGGCGGGGTGGCTACACCTTC.